This T cell receptor beta chain comes out of a study of shared clonotypes between healthy human individuals. Study-level points and caveats: The generation probabilities recorded for non-shared clonotypes fell below those of clonotypes shared by all four donors. Several donors held about 4.6% of naive CD4 clonotypes in common.

For this clone: The antigen is not known. An end of the junction differs from the germline gene, which may be a read error.

The deep-level immunoSEQ assay was used. As handled by the study authors: ImmunoSEQ output lacked quality scores and full-length reads, limiting matched filtering. Method: immunoSEQ multiplex PCR; TCRdb's copy keeps in-frame clones and lacks some. V, J and clone size are taken as reported in that table, and D and trimming were inferred from the DNA itself. Of about 2 million clones listed, 90% to 95% are singletons. The germline CDR1 and CDR2 sequences are SSHAT and FNYEAQ (reference sequence). The length of the CDR3 is 16 residues. This TCR was recovered from a man between 18 and 29 years old in good health. The sample consisted of naive CD4+ T cells sorted from blood. As to subset: CD45RA+ positively selected. This chain joins TRBV7-7 and TRBJ2-2, with TRBD1 matching 7 bases. In DNA form, the CDR3 reads TGTGCTAGCAGCCCATTTAGGGGGCAGAACACCGGGGAGCTGTTTTTT. It encodes CASSPFRGQNTGELFF. The entire variable domain, with the rest obtained from reference TRBV7-7 and TRBJ2-2, is as follows: GAGVSQSPRYKVTKRGQDVTLRCDPISSHATLYWYQQALGQGPEFLTYFNYEAQPDKSGLPSDRFSAERPEGSISTLTIQRTEQRDSAMYRCASSPFRGQNTGELFFGEGSRLTVL.